One T cell receptor (beta chain) is described in this entry. Antigen specificity is unknown. This sample was taken from a study of blood T cells in healthy people across ages. Broader study findings: Per million T cells, TCR beta diversity dropped roughly linearly as age increased. PBMCs that were unsorted prevented a conclusive naive versus antigen-experienced comparison. The study regarded diversity estimates from one million T cells as underestimates.

From germline, CDR1 is SQVTM and CDR2 ANQGSEA. Trimming removed 7 bases from V and 1 base from J; junction bases left unmatched: 4. The CDR3 runs 14 residues. The authors ran a second PCR of roughly 6 to 11 cycles using a sample-barcoded 5' primer and a J-beta primer mix. All cDNA molecules were each tagged by a template-switch adaptor with 12 random nucleotides. TCRdb analysed the 5' RACE reads with MiXCR anew, one entry per CDR3 protein. This sample yields under 2 million distinct CDR3 sequences, of which around 36% are seen a single time; approximately 10% belongs to the top ten. The TCR comes from a woman between 25 and 40 years old in good health. Sequencing was performed on blood. V and J are TRBV29-1 and TRBJ2-3; 11 nucleotides match TRBD2. The CDR3 sequence: CSGTLAGGTDTQYF. The CDR3 bases are TGCAGCGGAACACTAGCGGGGGGCACAGATACGCAGTATTTT.